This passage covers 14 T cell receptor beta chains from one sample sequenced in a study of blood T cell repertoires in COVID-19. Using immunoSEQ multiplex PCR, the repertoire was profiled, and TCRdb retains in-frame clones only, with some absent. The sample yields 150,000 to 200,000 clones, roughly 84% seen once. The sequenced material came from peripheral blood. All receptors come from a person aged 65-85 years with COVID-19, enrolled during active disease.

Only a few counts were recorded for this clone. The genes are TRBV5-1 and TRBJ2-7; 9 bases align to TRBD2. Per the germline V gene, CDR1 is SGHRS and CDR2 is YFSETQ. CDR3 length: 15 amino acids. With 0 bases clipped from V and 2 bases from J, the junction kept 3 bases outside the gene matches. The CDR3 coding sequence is TGCGCCAGCAGCTTGGGGACTAGCGAAACCTACGAGCAGTACTTC. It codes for CASSLGTSETYEQYF.

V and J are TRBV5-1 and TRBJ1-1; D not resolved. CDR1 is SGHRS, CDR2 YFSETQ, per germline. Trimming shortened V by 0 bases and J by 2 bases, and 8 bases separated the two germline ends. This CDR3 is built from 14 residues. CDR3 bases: TGCGCCAGCAGCTTGGTTCGGGTCAACACTGAAGCTTTCTTT. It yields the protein CASSLVRVNTEAFF.

The DNA of the CDR3 is TGTGCCAGCAGTTCCCTTAGCCCGCTCGGCTCCTACAATGAGCAGTTCTTC. As protein: CASSSLSPLGSYNEQFF. V and J are TRBV28 and TRBJ2-1; no definite D call. Trimming cost V 4 bases and J 0 bases, with 16 bases left between them. This CDR3 contains 17 residues. The germline gives CDR1 MDHEN, CDR2 SYDVKM.

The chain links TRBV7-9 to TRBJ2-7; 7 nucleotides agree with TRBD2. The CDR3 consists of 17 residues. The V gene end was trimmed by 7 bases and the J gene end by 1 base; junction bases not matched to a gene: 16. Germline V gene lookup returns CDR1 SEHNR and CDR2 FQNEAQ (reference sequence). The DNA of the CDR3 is TGTGCCAGCACCCCTAGCGGAGGGAGGGGCTCTTCCTACGAGCAGTACTTC. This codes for CASTPSGGRGSSYEQYF.

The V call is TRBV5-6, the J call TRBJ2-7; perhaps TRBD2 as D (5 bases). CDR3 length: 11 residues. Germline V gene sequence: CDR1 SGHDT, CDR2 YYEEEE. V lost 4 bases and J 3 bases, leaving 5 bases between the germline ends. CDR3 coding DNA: TGTGCCAGCAGCGGGAGCTACGAGCAGTACTTC. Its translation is CASSGSYEQYF.

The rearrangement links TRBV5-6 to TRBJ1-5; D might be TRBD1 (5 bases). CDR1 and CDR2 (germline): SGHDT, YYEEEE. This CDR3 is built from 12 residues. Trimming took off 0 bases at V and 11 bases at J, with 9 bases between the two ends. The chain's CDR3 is CASSLAGGAQHF. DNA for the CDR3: TGTGCCAGCAGCTTGGCCGGGGGGGCCCAGCATTTT.

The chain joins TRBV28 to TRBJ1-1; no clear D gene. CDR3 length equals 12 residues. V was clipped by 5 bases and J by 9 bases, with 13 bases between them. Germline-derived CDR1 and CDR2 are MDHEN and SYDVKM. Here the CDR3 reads CASSLTPHKAFF. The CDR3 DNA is TGTGCCAGCAGTCTAACCCCTCATAAAGCTTTCTTT.

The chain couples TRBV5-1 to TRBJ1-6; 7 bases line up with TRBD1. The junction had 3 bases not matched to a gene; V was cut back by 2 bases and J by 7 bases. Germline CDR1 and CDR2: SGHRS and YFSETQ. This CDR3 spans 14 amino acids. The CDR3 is CASSLGQENSPLHF. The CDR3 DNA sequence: TGCGCCAGCAGCTTAGGACAGGAAAATTCACCCCTCCACTTT.

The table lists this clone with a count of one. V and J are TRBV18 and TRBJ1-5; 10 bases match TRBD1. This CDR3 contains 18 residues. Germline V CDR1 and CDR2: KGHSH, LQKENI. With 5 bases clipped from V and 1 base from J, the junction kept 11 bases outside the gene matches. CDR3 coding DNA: TGTGCCAGCTCAGTAAGACCGGGACAGGGGACAAGCAATCAGCCCCAGCATTTT. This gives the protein CASSVRPGQGTSNQPQHF. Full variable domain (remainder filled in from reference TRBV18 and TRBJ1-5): NAGVMQNPRHLVRRRGQEARLRCSPMKGHSHVYWYRQLPEEGLKFMVYLQKENIIDESGMPKERFSAEFPKEGPSILRIQQVVRGDSAAYFCASSVRPGQGTSNQPQHFGDGTRLSIL.

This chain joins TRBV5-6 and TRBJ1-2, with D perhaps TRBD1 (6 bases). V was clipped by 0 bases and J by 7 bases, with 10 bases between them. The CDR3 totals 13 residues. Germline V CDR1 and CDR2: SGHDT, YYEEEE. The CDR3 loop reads CASSLVGQGGYTF. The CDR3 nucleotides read TGTGCCAGCAGCTTGGTGGGACAAGGTGGCTACACCTTC.

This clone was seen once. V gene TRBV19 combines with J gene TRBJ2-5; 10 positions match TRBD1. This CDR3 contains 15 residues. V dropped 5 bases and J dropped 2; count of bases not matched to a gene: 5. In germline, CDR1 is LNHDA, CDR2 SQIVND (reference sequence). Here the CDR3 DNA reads TGTGCCAGTAGTGGGACAGGGGTTTTGCAAGAGACCCAGTACTTC. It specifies CASSGTGVLQETQYF.

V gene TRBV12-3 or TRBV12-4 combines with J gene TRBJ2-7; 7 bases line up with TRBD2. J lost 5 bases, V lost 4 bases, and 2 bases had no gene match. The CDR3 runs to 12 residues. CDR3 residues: CASSWGGNEQYF. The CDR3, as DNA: TGTGCCAGCAGTTGGGGGGGGAACGAGCAGTACTTC.

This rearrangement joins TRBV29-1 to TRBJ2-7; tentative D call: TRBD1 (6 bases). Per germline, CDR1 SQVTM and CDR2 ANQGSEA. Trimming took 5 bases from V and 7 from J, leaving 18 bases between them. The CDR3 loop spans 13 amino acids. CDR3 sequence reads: CSVIPHRDGEQYF. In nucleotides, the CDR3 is TGCAGCGTTATCCCCCACAGGGACGGGGAGCAGTACTTC.

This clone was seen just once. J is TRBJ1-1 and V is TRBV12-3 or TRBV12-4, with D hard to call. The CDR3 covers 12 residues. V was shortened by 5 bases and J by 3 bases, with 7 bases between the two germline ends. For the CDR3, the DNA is TGTGCCAGCAGTCCTATGTACACTGAAGCTTTCTTT. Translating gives CASSPMYTEAFF.